The 27 T cell receptor beta chains below come from one sample, sequenced in a study of blood T cell repertoires in COVID-19. The table came from immunoSEQ multiplex PCR; TCRdb's copy has only in-frame clones and leaves some out. In the table there are roughly 180,000 clones, around 85% of which are singletons. Sequenced sample: peripheral blood. The receptors were gathered from a woman in her sixties or seventies with acute or convalescent COVID-19.

The V call is TRBV10-3, the J call TRBJ2-3, with 7 bases that match TRBD2. V was pared by 10 bases and J by 2 bases, with 3 bases of the junction left unmatched. The length of the CDR3 is 12 residues. In germline, CDR1 is ENHRY, CDR2 SYGVKD. The CDR3 sequence: CATTSSTDTQYF. The CDR3 nucleotides are TGTGCCACGACTAGCTCCACAGATACGCAGTATTTT.

The V and J genes are TRBV7-2 and TRBJ2-7; no definite D call. The CDR3 covers 15 residues. Germline CDR1 SGHTA, CDR2 FQGNSA. V was pared by 5 bases and J by 3 bases, with 17 bases between. CDR3 sequence: CASSSLNRANYEQYF. In DNA form, the CDR3 reads TGTGCCAGCAGCAGTCTGAACAGAGCCAACTACGAGCAGTACTTC.

This sequence joins TRBV6-1 and TRBJ1-2; TRBD1 matches 8 bases. The CDR3 runs 15 residues. The junction had 11 bases not matched to a gene; V was cut back by 6 bases and J by 5 bases. Germline CDR1 is MNHNS and CDR2 is SASEGT. As DNA, the CDR3 is TGTGCCAGCAGACCAGGACAGGGCGGTCGATATGGCTACACCTTC. Its protein product is CASRPGQGGRYGYTF.

The rearrangement uses TRBV11-2 and TRBJ2-7; D call uncertain. Germline CDR1 and CDR2: SGHAT and FQNNGV. Trimming took off 4 bases at V and 3 bases at J, with 4 bases between the two ends. The CDR3 has 11 amino acids. The CDR3 loop reads CASSSSYEQYF. The CDR3, as DNA: TGTGCCAGCAGCTCCAGCTACGAGCAGTACTTC.

This chain links TRBV9 with TRBJ2-3, with D unclear. Trimming removed 4 bases at V and 7 bases at J, with 19 bases between. The CDR3 is 15 amino acids. The germline V gene has CDR1 SGDLS and CDR2 YYNGEE. The DNA of the CDR3 is TGTGCCAGCAGCCTTACGGGTTTTACCCCGAATACGCAGTATTTT. Translation: CASSLTGFTPNTQYF. Full variable domain (missing parts from reference TRBV9 and TRBJ2-3): DSGVTQTPKHLITATGQRVTLRCSPRSGDLSVYWYQQSLDQGLQFLIQYYNGEERAKGNILERFSAQQFPDLHSELNLSSLELGDSALYFCASSLTGFTPNTQYFGPGTRLTVL.

The gene calls are TRBV27 and TRBJ2-3; TRBD2 might be the D (6 bases). This CDR3 spans 15 amino acids. Germline V lookup: CDR1 MNHEY, CDR2 SMNVEV (reference sequence). Trimming pared 3 bases from V and 0 bases from J, leaving 10 bases between. CDR3 sequence reads: CASSFYSGSTDTQYF. CDR3 nucleotide sequence: TGTGCCAGCAGTTTCTATAGCGGCAGCACAGATACGCAGTATTTT.

This clone was detected once. The chain links TRBV2 to TRBJ2-4; TRBD1 matches at 8 bases. This CDR3 contains 13 residues. V lost 6 bases to trimming and J lost 8 bases; unmatched junction nucleotides: 6. Germline lookup yields CDR1 SNHLY and CDR2 FYNNEI. The CDR3 spells CASRLTGEYIQYF. In nucleotides, the CDR3 is TGTGCCAGCAGACTGACAGGGGAGTACATTCAGTACTTC.

This clone has a single count. The CDR3 region has the DNA TGTGCCAGCAGCTTAGGGGGACAGGGGAGACAGCCCCAGCATTTT. Amino acid sequence: CASSLGGQGRQPQHF. The genes are TRBV7-2 and TRBJ1-5; TRBD1 matches 10 bases. The germline V gene encodes CDR1 SGHTA and CDR2 FQGNSA. Unmatched junction bases numbered 4, after V lost 1 base and J lost 7 bases. The length of the CDR3 is 15 residues.

The chain couples TRBV9 to TRBJ2-1; 10 bases are a match to TRBD2. The V and J ends lost 7 bases and 5 bases, in that order; junction bases with no gene match: 9. The CDR3 runs 15 residues. CDR1 SGDLS and CDR2 YYNGEE come from the germline V gene. Written as DNA, the CDR3 is TGTGCCAGCTGCTTGGGGACTAGCGCTAACAATGAGCAGTTCTTC. Translating gives CASCLGTSANNEQFF.

The chain uses TRBV2 and TRBJ2-1; 8 bases line up with TRBD2. Trimming cost V 6 bases and J 0 bases; bases outside gene matches: 4. The CDR3 spans 15 residues. From germline, CDR1 is SNHLY and CDR2 FYNNEI. CDR3 loop: CASRERETSYNEQFF. The DNA of the CDR3 is TGTGCCAGCAGAGAGCGGGAGACCTCCTACAATGAGCAGTTCTTC.

This clone has only one observation. The V call is TRBV3-1 (or the pseudogene TRBV3-2), the J call TRBJ2-3; 14 bases align to TRBD2. The germline CDR1 and CDR2 sequences are LGHDT and YNNKEL (reference sequence). The CDR3 runs to 16 residues. V lost 4 bases, J lost 8 bases, and 8 bases stayed unmatched. CDR3 sequence reads: CASSPGTSGRFGTQYF. CDR3 in DNA: TGTGCCAGCAGCCCCGGGACTAGCGGGAGATTCGGTACGCAGTATTTT.

Regarding this clone: Within the sample, other DNA sequences also encode this same CDR3. The rearrangement links TRBV6-5 to TRBJ1-1; D unresolved. Germline assignment: CDR1 MNHEY and CDR2 SVGAGI. There are 13 residues in the CDR3. Between the trimmed V and J ends, which lost 2 bases and 0 bases, there was a span of 4 bases. DNA of the CDR3: TGTGCCAGCAGTTACGAGGTGAACACTGAAGCTTTCTTT. It translates to CASSYEVNTEAFF.

This clone came up once. The chain carries TRBV11-1 and TRBJ2-1, with unresolved D. The length of the CDR3 is 12 residues. Germline V CDR1 and CDR2: SGHAT, FQDESV (reference sequence). Trimming removed 3 bases at V and 7 bases at J, with 7 bases between. The CDR3 reads CASSFQANEQFF. Written as DNA, the CDR3 is TGTGCCAGCAGCTTCCAGGCTAATGAGCAGTTCTTC.

The gene calls are TRBV6-5 and TRBJ2-3; 10 nucleotides line up with TRBD2. Germline V CDR1 and CDR2: MNHEY, SVGAGI. The length of the CDR3 is 15 residues. With V trimmed by 2 bases and J by 2 bases, 1 base remained unmatched. This CDR3 is CASSYLAGDTDTQYF. Written as DNA, the CDR3 is TGTGCCAGCAGTTACCTAGCGGGAGACACAGATACGCAGTATTTT.

This clone showed up just once. The chain employs TRBV28 and TRBJ1-1; no reliable D call. Between the trimmed V and J ends, which lost 3 bases and 4 bases, there was a span of 15 bases. CDR1 and CDR2 (germline): MDHEN, SYDVKM. This CDR3 comprises 15 residues. CDR3: CASSFLTGSSTEAFF. The CDR3 DNA reads as TGTGCCAGCAGTTTCCTCACGGGGTCGAGCACTGAAGCTTTCTTT.

This chain connects TRBV29-1 to TRBJ1-1; 8 bases agree with TRBD1. The germline V gene encodes CDR1 SQVTM and CDR2 ANQGSEA. The V segment lost 7 bases and the J segment 13 bases; nucleotides outside the gene matches: 11. The CDR3 loop spans 11 amino acids. The CDR3 coding sequence is TGCAGCGCCGACCATGGGACAGGAGGTTTCTTT. This gives the protein CSADHGTGGFF.

V usage is TRBV27 and J usage is TRBJ1-5; TRBD1 aligns across 9 bases. Germline V gene data show CDR1 as MNHEY and CDR2 as SMNVEV (reference sequence). Trimming cost V 5 bases and J 4 bases; bases outside gene matches: 9. The CDR3 length is 16 residues. The CDR3 is CASSGTGTGWNQPQHF. CDR3 DNA sequence: TGTGCCAGCAGTGGGACCGGGACAGGGTGGAATCAGCCCCAGCATTTT.

This chain links TRBV10-3 with TRBJ2-7; no definite D call. The CDR3 loop spans 11 amino acids. V gave up 10 bases and J gave up 5 bases, with 12 bases separating them. CDR1 ENHRY and CDR2 SYGVKD come from the germline V gene. CDR3 bases: TGTGCCACTCAGCGTGAAGACGAGCAGTACTTC. As protein: CATQREDEQYF.

Turning to this clone: Different DNA sequences within this sample yield the same CDR3. The rearrangement links TRBV11-2 to TRBJ1-1; D is unclear. There are 13 residues in the CDR3. Germline V CDR1 and CDR2: SGHAT, FQNNGV. Trimming took off 3 bases at V and 1 base at J, with 6 bases between the two ends. The CDR3 DNA is TGTGCCAGCAGCTTCCGGGGGAACACTGAAGCTTTCTTT. Translated: CASSFRGNTEAFF.

This sequence joins TRBV7-3 and TRBJ2-5, with 10 positions matching TRBD2. Germline V gene sequence: CDR1 SGHTA, CDR2 FQGTGA. CDR3 length equals 15 residues. V lost 5 bases to trimming and J lost 5 bases; unmatched junction nucleotides: 8. CDR3 bases: TGTGCCAGCAGCCGCGGTACTAGCGGGGCGGAGACCCAGTACTTC. It codes for CASSRGTSGAETQYF.

This chain links TRBV2 with TRBJ1-5; D is possibly TRBD1 (5 bases). The V end was cut by 7 bases, the J end by 4 bases, with 17 bases between. Germline values: CDR1 SNHLY, CDR2 FYNNEI. The CDR3 spans 15 residues. DNA for the CDR3: TGTGCCAGCACGGGGGGAGGGGCGGATAATCAGCCCCAGCATTTT. Protein: CASTGGGADNQPQHF.

This clone appeared a single time. The rearrangement links TRBV11-2 to TRBJ2-1; TRBD2 matches at 15 bases. This CDR3 is 16 amino acids long. Germline V gene sequence: CDR1 SGHAT, CDR2 FQNNGV. V lost 1 base and J lost 9; bases outside the gene matches: 4. CDR3 in amino acids: CASSLGGLAGGGEQFF. CDR3 in DNA: TGTGCCAGCAGCTTAGGGGGACTAGCGGGAGGTGGTGAGCAGTTCTTC.

This clone showed up just once. The V and J genes are TRBV9 and TRBJ2-1, with 8 bases lining up with TRBD2. This CDR3 region has 15 residues. V trimming: 3 bases; J trimming: 0 bases; junction bases outside the gene matches: 2. CDR1 is SGDLS, CDR2 YYNGEE, per germline. CDR3 in amino acids: CASSDSGTSYNEQFF. CDR3 bases: TGTGCCAGCAGCGATAGCGGGACCTCCTACAATGAGCAGTTCTTC.

This chain connects TRBV18 to TRBJ1-5; D uncertain. Germline V gene sequence: CDR1 KGHSH, CDR2 LQKENI. CDR3 length: 16 amino acids. The ends were cut back, 2 bases at V and 2 bases at J, with 13 bases in the middle. The CDR3 sequence: CASSPEVGLGNQPQHF. In DNA form, the CDR3 reads TGTGCCAGCTCACCAGAGGTTGGGTTAGGCAATCAGCCCCAGCATTTT.

The chain has TRBV4-2 and TRBJ1-2; a possible D gene is TRBD1 (6 bases). Per germline, CDR1 LGHNA and CDR2 YNFKEQ. V was pared by 3 bases and J by 8 bases, with 13 bases between. This CDR3 has 13 residues. In DNA, the CDR3 is TGTGCCAGCAGCCAGGAAACAGGGAACGGCTACACCTTC. Protein product: CASSQETGNGYTF.

The rearrangement uses TRBV29-1 and TRBJ2-1, with 14 bases identical to TRBD2. With 5 bases clipped from V and 8 bases from J, the junction kept 2 bases outside the gene matches. The CDR3 is 13 residues long. The V gene's germline CDR1 is SQVTM and CDR2 ANQGSEA. The CDR3 here is CSVMGLAGDEQFF. As DNA, the CDR3 is TGCAGCGTTATGGGACTAGCGGGAGATGAGCAGTTCTTC.

The gene calls are TRBV28 and TRBJ1-2; D not certain. Germline V gene lookup returns CDR1 MDHEN and CDR2 SYDVKM. This CDR3 is built from 13 residues. V was cut by 6 bases and J by 8 bases, with 16 bases left in between. The CDR3 here is CASRRLLLEGYTF. The DNA for the CDR3 is TGTGCCAGCAGGCGGCTACTCTTGGAAGGCTACACCTTC.